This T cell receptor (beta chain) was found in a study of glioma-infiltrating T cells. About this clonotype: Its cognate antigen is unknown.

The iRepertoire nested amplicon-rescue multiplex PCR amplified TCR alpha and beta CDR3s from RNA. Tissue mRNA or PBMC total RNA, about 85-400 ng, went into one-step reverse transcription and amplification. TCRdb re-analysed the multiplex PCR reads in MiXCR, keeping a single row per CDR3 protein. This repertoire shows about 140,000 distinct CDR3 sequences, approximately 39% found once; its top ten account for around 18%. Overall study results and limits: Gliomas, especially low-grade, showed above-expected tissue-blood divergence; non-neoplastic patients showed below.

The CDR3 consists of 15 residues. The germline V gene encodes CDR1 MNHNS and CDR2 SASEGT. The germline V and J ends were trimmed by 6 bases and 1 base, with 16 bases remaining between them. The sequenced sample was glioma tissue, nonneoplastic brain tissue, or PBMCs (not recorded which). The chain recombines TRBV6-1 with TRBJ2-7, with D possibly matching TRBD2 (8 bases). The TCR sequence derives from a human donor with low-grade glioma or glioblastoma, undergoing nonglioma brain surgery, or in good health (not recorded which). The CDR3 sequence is CASRRGREESYEQYF. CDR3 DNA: TGTGCCAGCAGAAGGGGGCGGGAGGAATCCTACGAGCAGTACTTC.